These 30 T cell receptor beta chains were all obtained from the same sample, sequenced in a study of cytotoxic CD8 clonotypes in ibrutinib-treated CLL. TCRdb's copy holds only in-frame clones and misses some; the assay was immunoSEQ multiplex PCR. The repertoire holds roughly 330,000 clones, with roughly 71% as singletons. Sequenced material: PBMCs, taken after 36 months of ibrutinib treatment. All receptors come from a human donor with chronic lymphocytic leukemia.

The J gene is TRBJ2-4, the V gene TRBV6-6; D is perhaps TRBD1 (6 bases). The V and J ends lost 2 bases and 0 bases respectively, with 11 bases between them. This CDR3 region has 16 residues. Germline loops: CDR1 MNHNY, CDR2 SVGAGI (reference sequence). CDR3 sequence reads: CASSYRTALAKNIQYF. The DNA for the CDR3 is TGTGCCAGCAGTTACAGGACAGCACTAGCCAAAAACATTCAGTACTTC.

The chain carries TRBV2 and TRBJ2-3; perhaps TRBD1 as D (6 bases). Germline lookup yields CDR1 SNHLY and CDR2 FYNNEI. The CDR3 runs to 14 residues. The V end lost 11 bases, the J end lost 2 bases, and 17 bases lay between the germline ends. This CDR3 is CARSQGLITDTQYF. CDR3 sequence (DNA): TGTGCCCGGTCTCAGGGGCTAATCACAGATACGCAGTATTTT.

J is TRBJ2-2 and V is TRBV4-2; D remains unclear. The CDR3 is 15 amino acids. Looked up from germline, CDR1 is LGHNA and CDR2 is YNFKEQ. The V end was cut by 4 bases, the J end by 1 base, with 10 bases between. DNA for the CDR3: TGTGCCAGCAGCCCGAGCTCCTTGAACACCGGGGAGCTGTTTTTT. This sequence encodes CASSPSSLNTGELFF.

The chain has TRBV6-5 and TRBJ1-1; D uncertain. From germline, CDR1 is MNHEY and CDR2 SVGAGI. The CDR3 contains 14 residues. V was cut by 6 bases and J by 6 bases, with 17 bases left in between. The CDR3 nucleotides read TGTGCCAGCAGCTTTATAGGAGTATACTCTGAAGCTTTCTTT. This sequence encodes CASSFIGVYSEAFF.

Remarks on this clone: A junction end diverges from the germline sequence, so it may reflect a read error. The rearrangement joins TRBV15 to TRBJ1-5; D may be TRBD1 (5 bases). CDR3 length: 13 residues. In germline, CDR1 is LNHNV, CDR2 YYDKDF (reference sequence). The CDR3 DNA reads TGTGCCACCAGCGGAGACAGAAATCAGCCCCAGCATTTT. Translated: CATSGDRNQPQHF.

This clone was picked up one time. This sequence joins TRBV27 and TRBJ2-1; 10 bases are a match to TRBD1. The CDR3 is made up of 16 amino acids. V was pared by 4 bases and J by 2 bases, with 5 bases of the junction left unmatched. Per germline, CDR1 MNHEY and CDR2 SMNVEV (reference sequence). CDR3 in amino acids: CASSSETGGAYNEQFF. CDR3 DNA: TGTGCCAGCAGTTCAGAGACAGGGGGCGCCTACAATGAGCAGTTCTTC.

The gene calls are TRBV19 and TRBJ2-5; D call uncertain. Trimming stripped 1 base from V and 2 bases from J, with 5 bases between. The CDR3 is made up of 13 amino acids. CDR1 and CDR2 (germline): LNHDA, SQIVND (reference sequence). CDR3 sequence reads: CASSIGKQETQYF. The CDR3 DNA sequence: TGTGCCAGTAGTATAGGCAAGCAAGAGACCCAGTACTTC.

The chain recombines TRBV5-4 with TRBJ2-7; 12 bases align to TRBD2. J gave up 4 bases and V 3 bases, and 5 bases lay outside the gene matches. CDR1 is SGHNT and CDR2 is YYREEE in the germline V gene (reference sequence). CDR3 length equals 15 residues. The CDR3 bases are TGTGCCAGCAGCTACACCGGGACTAGCGGGTACGAGCAGTACTTC. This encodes CASSYTGTSGYEQYF.

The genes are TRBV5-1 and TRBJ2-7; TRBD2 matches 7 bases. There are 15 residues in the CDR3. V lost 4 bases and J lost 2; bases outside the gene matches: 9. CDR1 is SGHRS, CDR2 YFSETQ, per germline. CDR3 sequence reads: CASSPRAGDPYEQYF. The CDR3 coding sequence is TGCGCCAGCAGCCCTCGGGCGGGGGATCCCTACGAGCAGTACTTC.

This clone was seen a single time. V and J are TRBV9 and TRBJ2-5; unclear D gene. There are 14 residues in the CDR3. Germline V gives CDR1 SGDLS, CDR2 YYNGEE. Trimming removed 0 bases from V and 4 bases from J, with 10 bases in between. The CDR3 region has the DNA TGTGCCAGCAGCGTAGAGGCAGGAACAGAGACCCAGTACTTC. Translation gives CASSVEAGTETQYF. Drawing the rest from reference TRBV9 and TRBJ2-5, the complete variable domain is DSGVTQTPKHLITATGQRVTLRCSPRSGDLSVYWYQQSLDQGLQFLIQYYNGEERAKGNILERFSAQQFPDLHSELNLSSLELGDSALYFCASSVEAGTETQYFGPGTRLLVL.

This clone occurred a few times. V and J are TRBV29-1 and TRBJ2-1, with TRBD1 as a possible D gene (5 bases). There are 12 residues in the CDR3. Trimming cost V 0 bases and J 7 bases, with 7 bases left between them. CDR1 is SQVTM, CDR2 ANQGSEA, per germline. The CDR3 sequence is CSVEESGNEQFF. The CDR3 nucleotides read TGCAGCGTTGAAGAATCAGGGAATGAGCAGTTCTTC.

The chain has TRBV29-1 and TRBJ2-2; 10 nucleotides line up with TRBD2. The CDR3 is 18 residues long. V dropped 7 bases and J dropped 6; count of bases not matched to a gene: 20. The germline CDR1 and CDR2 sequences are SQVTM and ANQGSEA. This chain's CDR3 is CSAKQAGGPKGLSGELFF. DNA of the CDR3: TGCAGCGCCAAACAAGCGGGAGGGCCCAAAGGGCTCTCCGGGGAGCTGTTTTTT.

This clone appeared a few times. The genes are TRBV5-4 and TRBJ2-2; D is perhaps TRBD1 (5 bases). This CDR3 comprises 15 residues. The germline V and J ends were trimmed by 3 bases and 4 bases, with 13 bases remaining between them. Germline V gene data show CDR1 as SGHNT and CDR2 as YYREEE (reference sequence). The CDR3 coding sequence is TGTGCCAGCAGCTCAGGGTTTTCGGGCACCGGGGAGCTGTTTTTT. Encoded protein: CASSSGFSGTGELFF.

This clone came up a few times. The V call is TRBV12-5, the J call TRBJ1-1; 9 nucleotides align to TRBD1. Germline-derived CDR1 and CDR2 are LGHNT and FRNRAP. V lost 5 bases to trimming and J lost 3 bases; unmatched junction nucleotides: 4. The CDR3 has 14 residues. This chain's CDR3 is CASGRGQGDTEAFF. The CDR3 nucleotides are TGTGCTAGTGGTCGGGGACAGGGTGACACTGAAGCTTTCTTT.

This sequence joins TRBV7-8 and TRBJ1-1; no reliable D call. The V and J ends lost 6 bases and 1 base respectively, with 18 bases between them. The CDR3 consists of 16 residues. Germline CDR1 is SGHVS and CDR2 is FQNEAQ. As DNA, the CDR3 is TGTGCCAGCAGGCCGAGTGGAGTTTGGGAGAACACTGAAGCTTTCTTT. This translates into CASRPSGVWENTEAFF.

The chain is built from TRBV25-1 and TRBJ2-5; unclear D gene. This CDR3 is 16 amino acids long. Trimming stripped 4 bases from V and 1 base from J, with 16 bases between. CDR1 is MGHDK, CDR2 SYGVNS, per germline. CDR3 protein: CASSGLGFVSQETQYF. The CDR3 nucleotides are TGTGCCAGCAGTGGCTTAGGTTTCGTTTCCCAAGAGACCCAGTACTTC.

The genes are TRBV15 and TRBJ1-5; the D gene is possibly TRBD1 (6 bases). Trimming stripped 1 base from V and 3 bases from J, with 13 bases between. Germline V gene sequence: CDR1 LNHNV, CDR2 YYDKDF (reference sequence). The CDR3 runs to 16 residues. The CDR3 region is CATSRVPAGANQPQHF. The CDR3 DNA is TGTGCCACCAGCAGAGTTCCTGCGGGGGCCAATCAGCCCCAGCATTTT. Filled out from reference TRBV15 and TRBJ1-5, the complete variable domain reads DAMVIQNPRYQVTQFGKPVTLSCSQTLNHNVMYWYQQKSSQAPKLLFHYYDKDFNNEADTPDNFQSRRPNTSFCFLDIRSPGLGDTAMYLCATSRVPAGANQPQHFGDGTRLSIL.

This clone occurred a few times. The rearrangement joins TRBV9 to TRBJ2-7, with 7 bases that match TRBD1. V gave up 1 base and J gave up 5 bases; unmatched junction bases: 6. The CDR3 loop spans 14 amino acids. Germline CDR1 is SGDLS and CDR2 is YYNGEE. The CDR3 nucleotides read TGTGCCAGCAGCGTAAGACAGGGATCCCACGAGCAGTACTTC. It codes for CASSVRQGSHEQYF. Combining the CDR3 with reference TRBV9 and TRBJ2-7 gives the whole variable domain DSGVTQTPKHLITATGQRVTLRCSPRSGDLSVYWYQQSLDQGLQFLIQYYNGEERAKGNILERFSAQQFPDLHSELNLSSLELGDSALYFCASSVRQGSHEQYFGPGTRLTVT.

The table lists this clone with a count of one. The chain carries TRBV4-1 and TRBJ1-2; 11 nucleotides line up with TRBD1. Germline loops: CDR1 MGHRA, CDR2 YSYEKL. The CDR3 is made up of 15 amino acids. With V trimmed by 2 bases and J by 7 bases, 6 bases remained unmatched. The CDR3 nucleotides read TGCGCCAGCAGCCAATTGCGGACAGGGGGCGGTGGCTACACCTTC. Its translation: CASSQLRTGGGGYTF.

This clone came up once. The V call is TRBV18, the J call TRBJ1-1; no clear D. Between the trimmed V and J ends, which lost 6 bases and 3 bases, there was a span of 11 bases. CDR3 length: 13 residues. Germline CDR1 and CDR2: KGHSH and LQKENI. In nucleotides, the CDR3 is TGTGCCAGCTCTCACCGCGTCGACACTGAAGCTTTCTTT. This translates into CASSHRVDTEAFF.

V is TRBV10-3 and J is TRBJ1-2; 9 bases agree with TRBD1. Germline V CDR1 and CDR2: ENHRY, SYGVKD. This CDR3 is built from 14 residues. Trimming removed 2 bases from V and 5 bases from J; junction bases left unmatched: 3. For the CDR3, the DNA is TGTGCCATCAGTGAGGCGACAGGGGGATATGGCTACACCTTC. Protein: CAISEATGGYGYTF.

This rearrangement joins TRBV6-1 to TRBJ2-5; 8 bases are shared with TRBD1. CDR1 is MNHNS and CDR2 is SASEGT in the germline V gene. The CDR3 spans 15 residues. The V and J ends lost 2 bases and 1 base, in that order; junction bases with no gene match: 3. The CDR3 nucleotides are TGTGCCAGCAGTGAACATGGGACAGGCCAAGAGACCCAGTACTTC. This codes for CASSEHGTGQETQYF.

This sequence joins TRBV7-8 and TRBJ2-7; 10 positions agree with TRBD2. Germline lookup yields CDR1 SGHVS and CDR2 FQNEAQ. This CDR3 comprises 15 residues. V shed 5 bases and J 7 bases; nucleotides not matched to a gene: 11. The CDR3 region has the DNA TGTGCCAGCAGCACCCGGACTAGCGGACGGGGGGAGCAGTACTTC. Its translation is CASSTRTSGRGEQYF.

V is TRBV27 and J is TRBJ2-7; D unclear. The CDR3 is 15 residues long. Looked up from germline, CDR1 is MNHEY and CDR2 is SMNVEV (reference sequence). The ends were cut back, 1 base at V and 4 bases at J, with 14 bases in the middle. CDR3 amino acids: CASSLFPQREYEQYF. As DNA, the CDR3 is TGTGCCAGCAGTTTATTCCCCCAACGAGAATACGAGCAGTACTTC.

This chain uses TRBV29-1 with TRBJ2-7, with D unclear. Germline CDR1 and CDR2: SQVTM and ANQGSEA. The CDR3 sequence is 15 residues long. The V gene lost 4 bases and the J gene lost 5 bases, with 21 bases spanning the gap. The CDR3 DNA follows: TGCAGCGTTGTCCCTGATGACCCCAGAATCCACGAGCAGTACTTC. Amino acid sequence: CSVVPDDPRIHEQYF.

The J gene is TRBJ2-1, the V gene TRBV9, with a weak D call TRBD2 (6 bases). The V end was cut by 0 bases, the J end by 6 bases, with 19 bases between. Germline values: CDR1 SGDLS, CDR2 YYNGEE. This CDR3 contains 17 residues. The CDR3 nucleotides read TGTGCCAGCAGCGTAGACCCCCGGGCGCGAGCGGGCAATGAGCAGTTCTTC. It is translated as CASSVDPRARAGNEQFF.

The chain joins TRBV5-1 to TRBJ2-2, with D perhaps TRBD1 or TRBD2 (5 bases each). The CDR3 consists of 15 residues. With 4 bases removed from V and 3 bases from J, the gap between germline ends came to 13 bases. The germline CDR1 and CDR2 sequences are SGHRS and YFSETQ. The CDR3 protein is CASSITGTYTGELFF. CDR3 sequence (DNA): TGCGCCAGCAGCATAACCGGGACGTACACCGGGGAGCTGTTTTTT.

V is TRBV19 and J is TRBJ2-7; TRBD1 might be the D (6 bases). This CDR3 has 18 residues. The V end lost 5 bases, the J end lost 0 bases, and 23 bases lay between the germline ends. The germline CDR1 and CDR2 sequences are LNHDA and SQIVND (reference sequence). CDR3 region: CASSHPSGTLVSSYEQYF. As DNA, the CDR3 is TGTGCCAGTAGTCACCCATCCGGGACATTAGTCAGCTCCTACGAGCAGTACTTC.

The CDR3 is CASSRSGFPYEQYF. The CDR3 DNA reads TGTGCCAGCTCGCGGTCAGGGTTCCCCTACGAGCAGTACTTC. The V gene is TRBV18, the J gene TRBJ2-7, with D maybe TRBD1 (5 bases). CDR1 and CDR2 (germline): KGHSH, LQKENI. Between the trimmed V and J ends, which lost 6 bases and 2 bases, there was a span of 14 bases. This CDR3 spans 14 amino acids.

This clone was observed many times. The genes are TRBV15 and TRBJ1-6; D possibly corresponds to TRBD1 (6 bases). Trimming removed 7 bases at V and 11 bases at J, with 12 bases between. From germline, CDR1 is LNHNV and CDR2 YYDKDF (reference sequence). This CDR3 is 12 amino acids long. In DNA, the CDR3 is TGTGCCACCACCACAAGGGGGGCACCCCTCCACTTT. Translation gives CATTTRGAPLHF. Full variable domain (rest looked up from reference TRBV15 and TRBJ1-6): DAMVIQNPRYQVTQFGKPVTLSCSQTLNHNVMYWYQQKSSQAPKLLFHYYDKDFNNEADTPDNFQSRRPNTSFCFLDIRSPGLGDTAMYLCATTTRGAPLHFGNGTRLTVT.